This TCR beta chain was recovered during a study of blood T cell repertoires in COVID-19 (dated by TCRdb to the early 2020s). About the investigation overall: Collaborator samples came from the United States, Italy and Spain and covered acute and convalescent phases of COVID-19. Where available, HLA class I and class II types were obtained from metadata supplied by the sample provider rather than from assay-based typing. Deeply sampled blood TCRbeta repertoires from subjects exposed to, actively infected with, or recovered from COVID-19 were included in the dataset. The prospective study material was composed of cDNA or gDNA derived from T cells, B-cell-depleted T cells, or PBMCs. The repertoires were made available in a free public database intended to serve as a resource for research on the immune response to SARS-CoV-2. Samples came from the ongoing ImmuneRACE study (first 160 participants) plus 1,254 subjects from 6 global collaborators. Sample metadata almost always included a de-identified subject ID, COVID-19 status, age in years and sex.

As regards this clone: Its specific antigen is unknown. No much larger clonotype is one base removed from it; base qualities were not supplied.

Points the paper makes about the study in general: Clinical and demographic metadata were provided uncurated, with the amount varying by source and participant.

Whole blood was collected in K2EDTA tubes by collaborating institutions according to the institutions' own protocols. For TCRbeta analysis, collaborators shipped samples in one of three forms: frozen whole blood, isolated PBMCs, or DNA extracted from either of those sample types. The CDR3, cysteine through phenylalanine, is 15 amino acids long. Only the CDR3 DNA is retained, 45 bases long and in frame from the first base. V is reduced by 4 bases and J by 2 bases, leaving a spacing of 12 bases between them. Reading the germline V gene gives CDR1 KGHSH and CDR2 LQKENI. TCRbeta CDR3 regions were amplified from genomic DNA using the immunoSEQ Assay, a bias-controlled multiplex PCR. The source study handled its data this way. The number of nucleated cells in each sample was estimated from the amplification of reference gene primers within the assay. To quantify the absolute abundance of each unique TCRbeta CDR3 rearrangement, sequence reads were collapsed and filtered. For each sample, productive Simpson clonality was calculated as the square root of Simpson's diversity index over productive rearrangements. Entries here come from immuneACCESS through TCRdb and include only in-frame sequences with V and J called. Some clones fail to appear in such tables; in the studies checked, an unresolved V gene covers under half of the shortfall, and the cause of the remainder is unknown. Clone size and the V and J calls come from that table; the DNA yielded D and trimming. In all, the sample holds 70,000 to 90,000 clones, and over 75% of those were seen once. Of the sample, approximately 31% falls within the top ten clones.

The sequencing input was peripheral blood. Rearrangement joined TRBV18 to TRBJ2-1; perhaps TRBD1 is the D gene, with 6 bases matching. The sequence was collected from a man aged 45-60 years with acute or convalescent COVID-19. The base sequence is TGTGCCAGCTCACAAGGACAGACAACCTACAATGAGCAGTTCTTC. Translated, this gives CASSQGQTTYNEQFF.